This is a list of T cell receptor beta chains from one sample in a study of blood T cell repertoires in COVID-19. The method was immunoSEQ multiplex PCR; TCRdb's version includes in-frame clones alone and lacks a portion of them. The repertoire holds just over 150,000 clones, 80% seen once, with roughly 0.58% in the top ten. Sequencing was done on a sample of peripheral blood. The source of these receptors is a man aged 55 to 70 with acute or convalescent COVID-19. The CDR3 runs from the conserved cysteine through the conserved F or W. The D gene is left open where the match is weak. Size is stated for part of the rows, as once, few or many counts, or as a class when the clone is expanded.

d_gene	v_gene	j_gene	abundance	len	CDR3nt	CDR3aa
.	TRBV6-1	TRBJ2-7	.	16	TGTGCCAGCAGTGAAGTTGGGGGCCGAAACTCCTACGAGCAGTACTTC	CASSEVGGRNSYEQYF
TRBD1	TRBV6-5	TRBJ2-7	.	14	TGTGCCAGCAGCCTCGACAGGGTCTCGAACGAGCAGTACTTC	CASSLDRVSNEQYF
.	TRBV12-5	TRBJ1-6	.	14	TGTGCTAGTGGTTTGCACGGGAGTAATTCACCCCTCCACTTT	CASGLHGSNSPLHF
TRBD1	TRBV4-1	TRBJ2-3	.	16	TGCGCCAGCAGCCAAGGGCAGGGGGCTAACGCAGATACGCAGTATTTT	CASSQGQGANADTQYF
TRBD1	TRBV7-2	TRBJ2-7	.	19	TGTGCCAGCAGCCCTCTTGGGACCGGCCGGGACAGGGTTTTCTACGAGCAGTACTTC	CASSPLGTGRDRVFYEQYF
TRBD1	TRBV19	TRBJ1-4	.	15	TGTGCCAGTAGCATACAGGGGGTGACTAATGAAAAACTGTTTTTT	CASSIQGVTNEKLFF
TRBD2	TRBV7-2	TRBJ2-3	.	16	TGTGCCAGCAGCCCAAGACGGGGGGGCCAGGTAGATACGCAGTATTTT	CASSPRRGGQVDTQYF
TRBD2	TRBV19	TRBJ2-1	many	15	TGTGCCAGTAGTACACTAGCGGGAGGCTACAATGAGCAGTTCTTC	CASSTLAGGYNEQFF
.	TRBV19	TRBJ2-2	.	12	TGTGCCACCCGACAGTACACCGGGGAGCTGTTTTTT	CATRQYTGELFF
.	TRBV12-3/TRBV12-4	TRBJ1-2	.	12	TGTGCCAGCAGTTTGGGAGGGGTTGGCTACACCTTC	CASSLGGVGYTF
.	TRBV5-1	TRBJ2-4	.	16	TGCGCCAGCAGCCCGGGGCCGGGGGAAACCAAAAACATTCAGTACTTC	CASSPGPGETKNIQYF
.	TRBV5-4	TRBJ1-4	.	14	TGTGCCGGCACACACAGGGTCTATGATGAAAAACTGTTTTTT	CAGTHRVYDEKLFF
TRBD2	TRBV10-3	TRBJ2-5	.	13	TGTGCCACCCAGCGGGACCCTGGGGAGACCCAGTACTTC	CATQRDPGETQYF
.	TRBV27	TRBJ1-1	.	13	TGTGCCAGCATTGGGGCGAAGGGTACTGAAGCTTTCTTT	CASIGAKGTEAFF
TRBD1	TRBV6-5	TRBJ1-1	.	14	TGTGCCAGCAGGGCGGACAGGGGGCACACTGAAGCTTTCTTT	CASRADRGHTEAFF
.	TRBV7-3	TRBJ2-6	.	13	TGTGCCAGCAGCGCCGGGACAAGGGAAGTCCTGACTTTC	CASSAGTREVLTF
.	TRBV27	TRBJ1-2	.	15	TGTGCCAGCAGTTTACGTCAGGGTCCTCCCTATGGCTACACCTTC	CASSLRQGPPYGYTF
.	TRBV18	TRBJ2-7	.	13	TGTGCCAGCTCACCAACTAGCCACTACGAGCAGTACTTC	CASSPTSHYEQYF
.	TRBV7-9	TRBJ2-2	.	15	TGTGCCAGCAGCTTGGCAGGGGTCGACACCGGGGAGCTGTTTTTT	CASSLAGVDTGELFF
.	TRBV6-2/TRBV6-3	TRBJ2-3	.	17	TGTGCCAGCAGTTACACGCCCTTGCCGGGGGGCAGGGATACGCAGTATTTT	CASSYTPLPGGRDTQYF
TRBD1	TRBV24-1	TRBJ2-2	.	18	TGTGCCACCAGTGATTTGAACCAGGGGGCTAGTGGCACCGGGGAGCTGTTTTTT	CATSDLNQGASGTGELFF
TRBD2	TRBV19	TRBJ2-1	.	14	TGTGCCAGTACCCTGGGGCTAGCGGGTAATGAGCAGTTCTTC	CASTLGLAGNEQFF
.	TRBV10-1	TRBJ2-7	.	13	TGCGCCAGCAGTTTTGGACAGAGCTACGAGCAGTACTTC	CASSFGQSYEQYF
TRBD1	TRBV6-5	TRBJ1-6	.	15	TGTGCCAGCAGTTACTCCCGGACAGGGAGATCACCCCTCCACTTT	CASSYSRTGRSPLHF
.	TRBV6-5	TRBJ2-3	few	14	TGTGCCAGCAGGACAAACGGACTCACAGATACGCAGTATTTT	CASRTNGLTDTQYF
TRBD1	TRBV30	TRBJ1-3	.	15	TGTGCCTGGACCTTGGGACAGTACTCTGGAAACACCATATATTTT	CAWTLGQYSGNTIYF
.	TRBV20-1	TRBJ1-2	.	11	TGCAGTGCTAGAGTGTCGGAGACCTACACCTTC	CSARVSETYTF
TRBD1	TRBV3-1/TRBV3-2	TRBJ1-1	.	15	TGTGCCAGCAGCCCCGGACAGGGGAATTACCCTGAAGCTTTCTTT	CASSPGQGNYPEAFF
TRBD1	TRBV10-3	TRBJ2-6	.	16	TGTGCCATCTACGACAGGGGTTTGTCCGGGGCCAACGTCCTGACTTTC	CAIYDRGLSGANVLTF
TRBD1	TRBV3-1/TRBV3-2	TRBJ1-6	.	15	TGTGCCAGCAGCCTTGGACAGGGAAGTAATTCACCCCTCCACTTT	CASSLGQGSNSPLHF
.	TRBV28	TRBJ1-4	.	18	TGTGCCAGCAGTTCCCGCGGGTCGAGTGGGGGGAGGGGCGAAAAACTGTTTTTT	CASSSRGSSGGRGEKLFF
TRBD2	TRBV2	TRBJ2-1	.	20	TGTGCCAGCAGTGAAGCGCTACAGCTATTGTCCCAGCGGGAGGGCCATGAGCAGTTCTTC	CASSEALQLLSQREGHEQFF
TRBD2	TRBV11-2	TRBJ2-1	.	18	TGTGCCAGCAGCATTCGACTAGCGGGAGGGACCAAATACAATGAGCAGTTCTTC	CASSIRLAGGTKYNEQFF
.	TRBV7-2	TRBJ1-1	.	14	TGTGCCAGCAGCTTAACACAGGCGAACACTGAAGCTTTCTTT	CASSLTQANTEAFF
.	TRBV5-1	TRBJ1-1	.	16	TGCGCCAGCAGCCCCCGGGGAGGACCGCTGAACACTGAAGCTTTCTTT	CASSPRGGPLNTEAFF
TRBD1	TRBV6-5	TRBJ1-6	few	16	TGTGCCAGCAGTTATTATGGTTCAGGGGGCAGTTCACCCCTCCACTTT	CASSYYGSGGSSPLHF
TRBD2	TRBV28	TRBJ2-1	.	16	TGTGCCAGCAGTTTAATCGCGGGAGGGCCGGGGAATGAGCAGTTCTTC	CASSLIAGGPGNEQFF
TRBD1	TRBV7-9	TRBJ1-3	.	15	TGTGCCAGCAGCCCGCAGGGGGATTCGAGAAACACCATATATTTT	CASSPQGDSRNTIYF
.	TRBV7-6	TRBJ2-3	few	15	TGTGCCAGCAGCTTAGCGGGCGCTAGCACAGATACGCAGTATTTT	CASSLAGASTDTQYF
TRBD2	TRBV5-5	TRBJ2-3	.	18	TGTGCCAGCAGCTTGCTAGCGGGGGGTGCGCGAGGCACAGATACGCAGTATTTT	CASSLLAGGARGTDTQYF
.	TRBV27	TRBJ2-3	.	15	TGTGCCAGCAGGAAAGAGGGGGGGCGCACAGATACGCAGTATTTT	CASRKEGGRTDTQYF
TRBD1	TRBV27	TRBJ1-3	.	13	TGTGCCAGCAGGGGACAGGGGGGAAACACCATATATTTT	CASRGQGGNTIYF
TRBD2	TRBV7-6	TRBJ2-1	.	16	TGTGCCAGCAGCTCGATACTAGCGGGCGGGGGAAATGAGCAGTTCTTC	CASSSILAGGGNEQFF